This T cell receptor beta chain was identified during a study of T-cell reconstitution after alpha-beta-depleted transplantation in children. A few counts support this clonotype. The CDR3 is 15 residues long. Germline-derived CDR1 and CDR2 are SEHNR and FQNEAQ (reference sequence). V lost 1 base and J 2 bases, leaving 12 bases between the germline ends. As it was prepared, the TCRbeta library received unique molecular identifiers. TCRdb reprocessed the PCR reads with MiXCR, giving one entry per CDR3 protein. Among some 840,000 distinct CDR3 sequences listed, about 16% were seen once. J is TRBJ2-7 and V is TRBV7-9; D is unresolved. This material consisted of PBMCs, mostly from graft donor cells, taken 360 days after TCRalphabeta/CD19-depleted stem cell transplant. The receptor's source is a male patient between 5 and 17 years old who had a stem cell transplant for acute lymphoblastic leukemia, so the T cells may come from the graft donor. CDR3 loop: CASSLDGVTPYEQYF. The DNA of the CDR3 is TGTGCCAGCAGCTTAGATGGGGTTACCCCCTACGAGCAGTACTTC.